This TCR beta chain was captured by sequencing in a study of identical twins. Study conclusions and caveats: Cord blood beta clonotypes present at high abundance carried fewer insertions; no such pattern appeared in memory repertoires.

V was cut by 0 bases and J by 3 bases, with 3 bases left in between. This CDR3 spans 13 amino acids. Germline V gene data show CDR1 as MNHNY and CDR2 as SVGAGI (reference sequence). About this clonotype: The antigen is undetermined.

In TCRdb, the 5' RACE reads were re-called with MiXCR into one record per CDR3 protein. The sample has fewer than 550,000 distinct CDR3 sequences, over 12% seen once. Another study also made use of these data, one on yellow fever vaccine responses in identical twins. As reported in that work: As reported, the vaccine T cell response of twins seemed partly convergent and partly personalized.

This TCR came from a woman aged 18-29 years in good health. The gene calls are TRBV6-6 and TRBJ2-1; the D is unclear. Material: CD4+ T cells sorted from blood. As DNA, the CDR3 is TGTGCCAGCAGTTACTCTCGCTACAATGAGCAGTTCTTC. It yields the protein CASSYSRYNEQFF.